This paragraph reports one T cell receptor beta chain. Its antigen is unidentified. These data belong to a study of cytomegalovirus exposure and HLA in healthy donors. The CDR3 is made up of 15 amino acids. The germline V gene has CDR1 SGHTA and CDR2 FQGNSA. The V end was cut by 1 base, the J end by 0 bases, with 9 bases between. In the PCR, 60 Vbeta and 13 Jbeta primers were used. The table came from immunoSEQ multiplex PCR; TCRdb's copy has only in-frame clones and leaves some out. The data show 130,000 or so clones, roughly 70% seen once. General study points: A previous analysis found most TCR beta V segments productive roughly 87% or roughly 30% of the time. Rare TCR sequences predominated, though certain public TCRs were found in many donors.

The sample consisted of PBMCs. This chain joins TRBV7-2 and TRBJ1-2; possible D gene TRBD1, 6 bases. This clonotype originated in a woman in her thirties or forties in good health and CMV-seropositive. The CDR3 coding sequence is TGTGCCAGCAGCTTAGGGGGACACGCTAACTATGGCTACACCTTC. Translation: CASSLGGHANYGYTF.